These 22 T cell receptor beta chains were sequenced from one sample in a study of neurological immune-mediated disorders. Time point given: longitudinal time-point 2. MiXCR, applied by TCRdb to the 5' RACE reads, yields one record per CDR3 protein. This sample yields some 87,000 distinct CDR3 sequences, of which over 10% are seen a single time; just under 5% belongs to the top ten. Sequenced input: PBMCs. These receptors originate from a female donor with HTLV-1-associated myelopathy (HAM/TSP).

This clonotype was detected many times. This chain connects TRBV6-6 to TRBJ2-2, with 10 bases lining up with TRBD1. The CDR3 is 17 amino acids. Germline CDR1 reads MNHNY; CDR2 reads SVGAGI (reference sequence). The junction had 15 bases not matched to a gene; V was cut back by 7 bases and J by 7 bases. In DNA form, the CDR3 reads TGTGCCAGCATCCCGGGACAGGGGAAAGGGACGGGCGGGGAGCTGTTTTTT. Its translation is CASIPGQGKGTGGELFF.

This clonotype was seen many times. The rearrangement uses TRBV20-1 and TRBJ1-4, with D hard to call. The CDR3 extends over 12 amino acids. Germline-derived CDR1 and CDR2 are DFQATT and SNEGSKA (reference sequence). Deletions cut 5 bases from V and 10 bases from J, with 14 bases between. CDR3 coding DNA: TGCAGTGCTCTAGAAAATAGCGGAAAACTGTTTTTT. Translation gives CSALENSGKLFF.

This clonotype came up many times. The J gene is TRBJ2-1, the V gene TRBV7-2; the D gene is possibly TRBD2 (6 bases). The V gene lost 3 bases and the J gene lost 10 bases, with 13 bases spanning the gap. The CDR3 has 13 residues. CDR1 SGHTA and CDR2 FQGNSA come from the germline V gene. The CDR3 nucleotides are TGTGCCAGCAGCTTTTTTAGCGGCACCGAGCAGTTCTTC. It yields the protein CASSFFSGTEQFF.

This clonotype was counted a single time. The rearrangement joins TRBV4-1 to TRBJ2-1, with 7 positions matching TRBD2. Per the germline V gene, CDR1 is MGHRA and CDR2 is YSYEKL. The V and J ends lost 0 bases and 7 bases, in that order; junction bases with no gene match: 15. The CDR3 runs to 18 residues. The CDR3 sequence: CASSQDPSSGYQGNEQFF. The CDR3 DNA is TGCGCCAGCAGCCAAGATCCGTCTAGCGGTTACCAAGGGAATGAGCAGTTCTTC.

This clonotype was picked up many times. The rearrangement links TRBV5-1 to TRBJ1-1; 7 nucleotides agree with TRBD1. CDR3 length: 14 amino acids. Germline lookup yields CDR1 SGHRS and CDR2 YFSETQ. The V gene end was trimmed by 5 bases and the J gene end by 5 bases; junction bases not matched to a gene: 9. The CDR3 loop reads CASRGDSSLTEAFF. The CDR3 DNA follows: TGCGCCAGCAGGGGGGACAGCAGTTTAACTGAAGCTTTCTTT.

This clonotype was found many times. The chain's CDR3 is CAWKRGGVNEQFF. DNA of the CDR3: TGTGCCTGGAAGCGGGGGGGCGTTAATGAGCAGTTCTTC. This chain links TRBV30 with TRBJ2-1; 10 bases map to TRBD2. The V and J ends lost 4 bases and 7 bases, in that order; junction bases with no gene match: 4. CDR3 length: 13 amino acids. Germline V gene sequence: CDR1 GTSNPN, CDR2 SVGIG (reference sequence).

There are many counts of this clonotype. This rearrangement joins TRBV29-1 to TRBJ2-7; D uncertain. CDR1 and CDR2 from the germline V gene are SQVTM and ANQGSEA. Trimming cost V 7 bases and J 6 bases, with 19 bases left between them. The CDR3 is 13 amino acids. This chain's CDR3 is CSASTDQNGEQYF. The DNA of the CDR3 is TGCAGCGCCTCGACGGACCAAAACGGCGAGCAGTACTTC.

This clonotype showed up many times. Because the CDR3's place on the DNA is in doubt, the DNA is left out and the CDR3 is given as listed by TCRdb. The genes are TRBV6-5 and TRBJ1-2. The CDR3 extends over 16 residues, inclusive of both ends. Germline V CDR1 and CDR2: MNHEY, SVGAGI. The CDR3 here is CASSSSTVPRHYGYTF.

This clonotype was observed many times. This chain connects TRBV4-1 to TRBJ2-3; D might be TRBD1 (6 bases). The germline gives CDR1 MGHRA, CDR2 YSYEKL. V lost 0 bases, J lost 5 bases, and 12 bases lay in between. The CDR3 sequence is 15 residues long. CDR3 in amino acids: CASSQDPRGGDTQYF. The CDR3 nucleotides read TGCGCCAGCAGCCAAGACCCCCGAGGGGGAGATACGCAGTATTTT.

A note on this clonotype: This may be a read error: a much more frequent sequence differs by one nucleotide. The chain joins TRBV20-1 to TRBJ2-5, with D tentatively TRBD2 (6 bases). There are 16 residues in the CDR3. Germline lookup yields CDR1 DFQATT and CDR2 SNEGSKA (reference sequence). CDR3 sequence (DNA): TGCAGTGCTAGAGATACGGGGACTTTGTACCAAGAGACCCGGTACTTC. This translates into CSARDTGTLYQETRYF.

This clonotype appeared many times. The rearrangement links TRBV5-1 to TRBJ1-5, with D possibly being TRBD1 (6 bases). Trimming cost V 0 bases and J 5 bases, with 12 bases left between them. Germline CDR1 and CDR2: SGHRS and YFSETQ. The CDR3 runs to 15 residues. Here the CDR3 DNA reads TGCGCCAGCAGCTTGGAGGCAGGGGAGTATCAGCCCCAGCATTTT. This gives the protein CASSLEAGEYQPQHF.

On this clonotype itself: A single base separates this from a much larger clone, so it may be a read error. The genes are TRBV5-1 and TRBJ2-5; no definite D call. The CDR3 runs to 14 residues. The germline gives CDR1 SGHRS, CDR2 YFSETQ. Trimming removed 0 bases from V and 0 bases from J, with 6 bases in between. The CDR3 here is CASSLVLDQETQYF. CDR3 nucleotides: TGCGCCAGCAGCTTGGTATTGGACCAAGAGACCCAGTACTTC.

This clonotype was observed many times. The chain is built from TRBV24-1 and TRBJ2-5; 11 bases map to TRBD1. V dropped 4 bases and J dropped 4; count of bases not matched to a gene: 7. The germline V gene has CDR1 KGHDR and CDR2 SFDVKD. There are 16 residues in the CDR3. DNA of the CDR3: TGTGCCACCAGTGACTCGGACAGGGGGCTAGGAGAGACCCAGTACTTC. It specifies CATSDSDRGLGETQYF.

In its sample, this clonotype was seen many times. The rearrangement joins TRBV29-1 to TRBJ2-5, with D uncertain. Germline V gene sequence: CDR1 SQVTM, CDR2 ANQGSEA. The CDR3 loop spans 13 amino acids. Trimming took 5 bases from V and 0 from J, leaving 10 bases between them. The CDR3, as DNA: TGCAGCGTTTTCGCCGGAAACCAAGAGACCCAGTACTTC. It yields the protein CSVFAGNQETQYF.

This clonotype was seen ten or more times. The J gene is TRBJ2-2, the V gene TRBV5-1; D perhaps matches TRBD2 (5 bases). From germline, CDR1 is SGHRS and CDR2 YFSETQ. The CDR3 consists of 15 residues. V lost 7 bases and J 1 base, leaving 14 bases between the germline ends. CDR3 in DNA: TGCGCCAGCCCGCGTACGGGGAGGAACACCGGGGAGCTGTTTTTT. Translated, it gives CASPRTGRNTGELFF.

This clonotype was counted ten times or more. Here the CDR3 reads CSARDFQGPSGGGYTF. DNA for the CDR3: TGCAGTGCTAGAGATTTTCAGGGGCCCTCTGGAGGTGGCTACACCTTC. V gene TRBV20-1 combines with J gene TRBJ1-2; D perhaps matches TRBD1 (6 bases). Trimming cost V 0 bases and J 7 bases, with 21 bases left between them. Germline lookup yields CDR1 DFQATT and CDR2 SNEGSKA (reference sequence). The CDR3 is made up of 16 amino acids.

This clonotype was detected many times. The chain employs TRBV12-3 or TRBV12-4 and TRBJ1-3, with D tentatively TRBD1 (6 bases). The CDR3 is 15 residues long. Trimming pared 7 bases from V and 3 bases from J, leaving 16 bases between. The CDR3 spells CASTNRVPSGNTIYF. The CDR3 DNA reads as TGTGCCAGCACAAACAGGGTTCCCAGTGGAAACACCATATATTTT.

V gene TRBV7-2 combines with J gene TRBJ2-7; tentatively, D is TRBD1 (6 bases). The CDR3 is 14 residues long. The germline gives CDR1 SGHTA, CDR2 FQGNSA. V was trimmed by 5 bases and J by 4 bases, leaving 15 bases between them. The CDR3 bases are TGTGCCAGCAGCAATAACAGGGTTGCTTACGAGCAGTACTTC. Translating it yields CASSNNRVAYEQYF.

For this clonotype: This may be a read error: a much more frequent sequence differs by one nucleotide. The chain combines TRBV7-8 with TRBJ1-1; D may be TRBD1 (5 bases). The CDR3 spans 12 residues. Germline lookup yields CDR1 SGHVS and CDR2 FQNEAQ. The CDR3 region is CASSLVGGEALF. The CDR3 nucleotides read TGTGCCAGCAGCTTAGTCGGGGGGGAAGCTTTATTT. The full variable domain, completed using reference TRBV7-8 and TRBJ1-1, is GAGVSQSPRYKVAKRGQDVALRCDPISGHVSLFWYQQALGQGPEFLTYFQNEAQLDKSGLPSDRFFAERPEGSVSTLKIQRTQQEDSAVYLCASSLVGGEALFGQGTRLTVV.

This clonotype was detected many times. The rearrangement joins TRBV4-1 to TRBJ2-7; 10 bases agree with TRBD1. CDR1 MGHRA and CDR2 YSYEKL come from the germline V gene. This CDR3 has 15 residues. V was pared by 1 base and J by 4 bases, with 4 bases of the junction left unmatched. CDR3 sequence: CASSQAGTGVYEQYF. CDR3 DNA: TGCGCCAGCAGCCAAGCCGGGACAGGGGTTTACGAGCAGTACTTC.

This chain connects TRBV7-9 to TRBJ1-5, with D tentatively TRBD1 (5 bases). CDR1 and CDR2 (germline): SEHNR, FQNEAQ (reference sequence). The CDR3 runs to 18 residues. In nucleotides, the CDR3 is TGTGTCAACAGCTTAGCGGTGGGGGAATGCTGGGTCAATCAGCCCCAGCATTTT. Its translation is CVNSLAVGECWVNQPQHF.

Turning to this clonotype: The junction departs from the called germline gene at one end, perhaps through a read error. The rearrangement joins TRBV5-1 to TRBJ2-7; D assignment may be TRBD1 or TRBD2 (5 bases each). Germline assignment: CDR1 SGHRS and CDR2 YFSETQ. This CDR3 contains 15 residues. This CDR3 reads CASSLGTSLPYAQYF. The DNA of the CDR3 is TGCGCCAGCAGCCTCGGGACGAGCTTACCCTACGCGCAGTACTTC.